Described below is a single T cell receptor (beta chain) sequence and its context. The antigen is not known. Template switching introduced a universal primer site, and the cDNA bore unique molecular identifiers. TCRdb re-called the 5' RACE reads through MiXCR, storing one row per CDR3 protein. The sample includes fewer than 550,000 distinct CDR3 sequences, around 15% seen only once; the top ten take about 0.4%. This sample was taken from a study of identical twins. The germline V gene has CDR1 LNHNV and CDR2 YYDKDF (reference sequence). The CDR3 has 16 residues. Deletions cut 1 base from V and 5 bases from J, with 17 bases between. General study results and limits: The authors noted that invariant MAIT and iNKT cells could partly confound zero-insertion analyses. Out-of-frame TCR alpha sharing observed in monozygotic twins exceeded model estimates.

The sample also formed part of further work on yellow fever vaccine responses in identical twins.

This clonotype was obtained from a woman between 18 and 29 years old in good health. V is TRBV15 and J is TRBJ2-5; tentative D call: TRBD1 (6 bases). The sample was CD4+ T cells sorted from blood. The CDR3 DNA reads TGTGCCACCAGCAGAGGCCAAACAGGGACGGGCGAGACCCAGTACTTC. This gives the protein CATSRGQTGTGETQYF.